This T cell receptor beta chain was identified during a study of T cell responses to AZD1222 COVID-19 vaccine. Pooling was applied to second doses at about 4 or about 12 weeks. TCRdb's table, derived via immunoSEQ multiplex PCR, lists solely in-frame clones and lacks some. In the table there are roughly 110,000 clones, less than 95% of which are singletons. V lost 0 bases and J lost 1, with 13 bases in between. The CDR3 has 17 amino acids. The V gene's germline CDR1 is LGHNA and CDR2 YSLEER. The starting material was peripheral blood, obtained 28 days after the second AZD1222 dose. The chain has TRBV4-3 and TRBJ1-3, with D possibly matching TRBD1 (6 bases). The sequence derives from an adult who received the AZD1222 COVID-19 vaccine. CDR3 nucleotide sequence: TGCGCCAGCAGCCAAGACGGGGCACAGGGATCTGGAAACACCATATATTTT. This sequence encodes CASSQDGAQGSGNTIYF.